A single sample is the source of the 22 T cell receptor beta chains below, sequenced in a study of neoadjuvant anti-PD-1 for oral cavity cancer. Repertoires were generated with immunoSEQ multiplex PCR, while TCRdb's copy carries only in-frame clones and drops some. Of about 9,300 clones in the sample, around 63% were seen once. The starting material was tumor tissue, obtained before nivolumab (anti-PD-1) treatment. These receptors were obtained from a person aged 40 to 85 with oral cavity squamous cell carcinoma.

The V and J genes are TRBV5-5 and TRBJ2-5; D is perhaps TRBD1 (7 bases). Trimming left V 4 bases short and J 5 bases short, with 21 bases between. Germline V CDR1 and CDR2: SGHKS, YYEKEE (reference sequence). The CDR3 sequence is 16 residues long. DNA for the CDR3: TGTGCCAGCAGCCTCACCCACGGGGCAGGGGGGGAGACCCAGTACTTC. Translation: CASSLTHGAGGETQYF.

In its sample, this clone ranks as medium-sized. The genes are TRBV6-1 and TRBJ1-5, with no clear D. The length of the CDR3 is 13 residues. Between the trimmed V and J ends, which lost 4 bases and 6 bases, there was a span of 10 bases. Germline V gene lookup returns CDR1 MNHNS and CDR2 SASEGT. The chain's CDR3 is CASSANIGQPQHF. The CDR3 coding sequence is TGTGCCAGCAGTGCTAACATAGGTCAGCCCCAGCATTTT.

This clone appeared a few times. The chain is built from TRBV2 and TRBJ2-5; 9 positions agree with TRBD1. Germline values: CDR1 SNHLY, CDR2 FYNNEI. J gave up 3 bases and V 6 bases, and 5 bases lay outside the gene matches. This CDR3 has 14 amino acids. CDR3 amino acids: CASRKDRGEETQYF. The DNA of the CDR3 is TGTGCCAGCAGGAAAGACAGGGGGGAAGAGACCCAGTACTTC.

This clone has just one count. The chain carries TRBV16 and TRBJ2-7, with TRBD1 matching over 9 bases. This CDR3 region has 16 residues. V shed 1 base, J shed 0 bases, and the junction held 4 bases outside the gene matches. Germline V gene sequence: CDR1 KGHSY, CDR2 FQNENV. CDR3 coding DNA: TGTGCCAGCAGCCAATTGGGGACAGGGCGCTCCTACGAGCAGTACTTC. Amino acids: CASSQLGTGRSYEQYF.

This chain's CDR3 is CASSPPTSGYNEQFF. The CDR3 nucleotides are TGTGCCAGCTCACCACCGACTAGCGGGTACAATGAGCAGTTCTTC. The rearrangement joins TRBV18 to TRBJ2-1; 10 bases match TRBD2. CDR1 is KGHSH and CDR2 is LQKENI in the germline V gene. CDR3 length equals 15 residues. V lost 0 bases, J lost 4 bases, and 0 bases stayed unmatched. Based on the CDR3 plus reference TRBV18 and TRBJ2-1, the full variable domain is NAGVMQNPRHLVRRRGQEARLRCSPMKGHSHVYWYRQLPEEGLKFMVYLQKENIIDESGMPKERFSAEFPKEGPSILRIQQVVRGDSAAYFCASSPPTSGYNEQFFGPGTRLTVL.

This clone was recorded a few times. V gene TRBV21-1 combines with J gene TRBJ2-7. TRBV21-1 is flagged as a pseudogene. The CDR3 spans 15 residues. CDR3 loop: CASSKSGYTVYEQYF. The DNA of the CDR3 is TGTGCCAGCAGCAAATCTGGCTACACGGTCTACGAGCAGTACTTC.

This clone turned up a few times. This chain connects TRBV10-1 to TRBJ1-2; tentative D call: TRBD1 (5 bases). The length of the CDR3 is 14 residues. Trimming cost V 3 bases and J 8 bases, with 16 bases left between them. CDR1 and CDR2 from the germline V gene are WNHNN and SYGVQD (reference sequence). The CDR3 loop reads CASSEFRQGGGYTF. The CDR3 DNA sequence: TGCGCCAGCAGTGAATTCCGGCAGGGCGGCGGCTACACCTTC.

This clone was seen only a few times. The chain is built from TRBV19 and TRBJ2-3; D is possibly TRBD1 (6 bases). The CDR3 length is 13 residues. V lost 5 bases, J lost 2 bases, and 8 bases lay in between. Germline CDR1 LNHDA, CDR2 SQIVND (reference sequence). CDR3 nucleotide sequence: TGTGCCAGTAGTGACAGGTTCACAGATACGCAGTATTTT. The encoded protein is CASSDRFTDTQYF.

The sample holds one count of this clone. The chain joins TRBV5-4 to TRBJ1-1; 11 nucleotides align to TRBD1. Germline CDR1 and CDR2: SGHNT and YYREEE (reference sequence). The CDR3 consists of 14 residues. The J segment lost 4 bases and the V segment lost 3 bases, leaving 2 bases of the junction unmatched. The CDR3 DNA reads TGTGCCAGCAGCTCGGGACAGGGGGTCACTGAAGCTTTCTTT. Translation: CASSSGQGVTEAFF.

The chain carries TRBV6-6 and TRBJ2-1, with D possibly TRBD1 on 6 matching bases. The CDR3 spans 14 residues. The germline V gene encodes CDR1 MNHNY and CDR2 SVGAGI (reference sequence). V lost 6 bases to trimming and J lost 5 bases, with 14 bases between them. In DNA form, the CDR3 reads TGTGCCAGCAGGCCGGGACATAGCAACAATGAGCAGTTCTTC. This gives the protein CASRPGHSNNEQFF.

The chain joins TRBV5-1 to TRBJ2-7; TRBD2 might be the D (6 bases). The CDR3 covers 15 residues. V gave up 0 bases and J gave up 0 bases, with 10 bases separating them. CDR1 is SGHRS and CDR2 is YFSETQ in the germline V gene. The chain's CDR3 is CASSLEPGSSYEQYF. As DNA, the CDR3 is TGCGCCAGCAGCTTGGAACCCGGGAGCTCCTACGAGCAGTACTTC.

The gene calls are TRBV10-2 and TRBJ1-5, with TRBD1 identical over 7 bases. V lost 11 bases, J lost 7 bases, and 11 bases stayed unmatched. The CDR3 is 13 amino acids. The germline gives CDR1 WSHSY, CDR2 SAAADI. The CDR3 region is CASQGQGGQPQHF. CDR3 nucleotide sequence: TGCGCCTCGCAAGGCCAGGGGGGCCAGCCCCAGCATTTT.

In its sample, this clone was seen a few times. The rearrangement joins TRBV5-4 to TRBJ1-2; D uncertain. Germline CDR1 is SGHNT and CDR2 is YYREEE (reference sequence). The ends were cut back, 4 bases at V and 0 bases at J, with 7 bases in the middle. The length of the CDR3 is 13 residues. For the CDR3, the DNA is TGTGCCAGCAGCCTACCTTCTAACTATGGCTACACCTTC. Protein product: CASSLPSNYGYTF.

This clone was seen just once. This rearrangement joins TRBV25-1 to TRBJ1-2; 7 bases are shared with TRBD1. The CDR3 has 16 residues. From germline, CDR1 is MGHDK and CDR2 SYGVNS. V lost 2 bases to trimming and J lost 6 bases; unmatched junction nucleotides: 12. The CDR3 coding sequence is TGTGCCAGCAGTGAACTAGGGACAGAGTATTTTGATGGCTACACCTTC. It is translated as CASSELGTEYFDGYTF.

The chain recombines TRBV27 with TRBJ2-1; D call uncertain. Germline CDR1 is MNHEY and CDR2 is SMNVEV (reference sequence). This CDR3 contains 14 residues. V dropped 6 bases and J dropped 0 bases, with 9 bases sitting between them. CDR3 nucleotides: TGTGCCAGCAGCGCGATGAGCTCCTACAATGAGCAGTTCTTC. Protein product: CASSAMSSYNEQFF.

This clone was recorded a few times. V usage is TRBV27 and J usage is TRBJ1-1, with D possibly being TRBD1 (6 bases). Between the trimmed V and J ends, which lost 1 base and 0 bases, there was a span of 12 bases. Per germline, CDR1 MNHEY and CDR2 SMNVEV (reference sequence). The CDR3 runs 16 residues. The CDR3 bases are TGTGCCAGCAGTTTATTAGGGGGGGGGTTGAACACTGAAGCTTTCTTT. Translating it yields CASSLLGGGLNTEAFF.

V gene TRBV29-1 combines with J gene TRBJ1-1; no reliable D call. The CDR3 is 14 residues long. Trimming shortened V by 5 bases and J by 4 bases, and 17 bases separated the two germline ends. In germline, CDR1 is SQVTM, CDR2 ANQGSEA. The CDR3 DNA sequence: TGCAGCGTTTCCGTCGGGGTTGTTGGCACTGAAGCTTTCTTT. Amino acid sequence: CSVSVGVVGTEAFF.

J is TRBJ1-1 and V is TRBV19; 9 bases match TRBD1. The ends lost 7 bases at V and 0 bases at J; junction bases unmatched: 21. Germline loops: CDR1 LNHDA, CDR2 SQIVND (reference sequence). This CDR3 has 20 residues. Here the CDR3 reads CASTRTAPRDRELLNTEAFF. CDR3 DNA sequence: TGTGCCAGTACCCGAACTGCCCCCCGGGACAGGGAATTACTGAACACTGAAGCTTTCTTT.

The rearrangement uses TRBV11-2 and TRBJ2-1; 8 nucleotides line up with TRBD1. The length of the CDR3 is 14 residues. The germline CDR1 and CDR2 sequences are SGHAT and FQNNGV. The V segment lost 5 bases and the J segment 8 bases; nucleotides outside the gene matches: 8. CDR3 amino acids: CASSAGQGIYEQFF. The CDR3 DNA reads TGTGCCAGCAGCGCCGGACAGGGAATTTATGAGCAGTTCTTC.

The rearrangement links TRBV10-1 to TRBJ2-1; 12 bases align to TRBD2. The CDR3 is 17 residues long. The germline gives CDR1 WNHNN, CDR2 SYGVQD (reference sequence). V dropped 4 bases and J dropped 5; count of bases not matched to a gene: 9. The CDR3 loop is CASSVLAGGPGHNEQFF. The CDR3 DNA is TGCGCCAGCAGTGTCCTAGCGGGGGGGCCCGGCCACAATGAGCAGTTCTTC.

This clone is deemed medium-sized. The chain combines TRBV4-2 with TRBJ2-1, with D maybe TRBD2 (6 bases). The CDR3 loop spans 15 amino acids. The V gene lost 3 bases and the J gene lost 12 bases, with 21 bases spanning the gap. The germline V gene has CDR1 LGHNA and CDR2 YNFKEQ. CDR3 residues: CASSQGGAYNERQFF. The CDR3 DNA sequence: TGTGCCAGCAGCCAGGGGGGAGCCTACAATGAGCGGCAGTTCTTC.

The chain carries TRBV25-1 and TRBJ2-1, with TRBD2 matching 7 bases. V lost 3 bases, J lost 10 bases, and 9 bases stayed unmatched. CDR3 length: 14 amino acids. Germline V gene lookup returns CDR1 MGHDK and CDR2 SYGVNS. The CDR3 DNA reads TGTGCCAGCAGTGATTCTGGGGGGGGTAGGGAGCAGTTCTTC. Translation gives CASSDSGGGREQFF.